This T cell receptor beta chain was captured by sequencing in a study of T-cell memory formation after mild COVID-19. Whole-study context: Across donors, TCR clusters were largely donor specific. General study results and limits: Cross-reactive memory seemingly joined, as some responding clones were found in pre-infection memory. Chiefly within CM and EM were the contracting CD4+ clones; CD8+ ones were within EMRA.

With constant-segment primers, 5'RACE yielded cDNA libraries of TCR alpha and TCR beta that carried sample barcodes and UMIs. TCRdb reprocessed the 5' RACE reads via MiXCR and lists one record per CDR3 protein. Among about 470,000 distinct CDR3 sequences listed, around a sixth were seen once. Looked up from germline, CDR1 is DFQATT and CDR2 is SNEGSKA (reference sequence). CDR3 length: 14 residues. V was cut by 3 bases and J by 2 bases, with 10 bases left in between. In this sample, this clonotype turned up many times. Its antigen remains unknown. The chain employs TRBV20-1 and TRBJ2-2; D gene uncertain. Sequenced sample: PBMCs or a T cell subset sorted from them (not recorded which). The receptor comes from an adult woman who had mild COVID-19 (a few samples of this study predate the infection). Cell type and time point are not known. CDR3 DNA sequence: TGCAGTGCTAGTTCTGGGCCTAACACCGGGGAGCTGTTTTTT. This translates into CSASSGPNTGELFF.